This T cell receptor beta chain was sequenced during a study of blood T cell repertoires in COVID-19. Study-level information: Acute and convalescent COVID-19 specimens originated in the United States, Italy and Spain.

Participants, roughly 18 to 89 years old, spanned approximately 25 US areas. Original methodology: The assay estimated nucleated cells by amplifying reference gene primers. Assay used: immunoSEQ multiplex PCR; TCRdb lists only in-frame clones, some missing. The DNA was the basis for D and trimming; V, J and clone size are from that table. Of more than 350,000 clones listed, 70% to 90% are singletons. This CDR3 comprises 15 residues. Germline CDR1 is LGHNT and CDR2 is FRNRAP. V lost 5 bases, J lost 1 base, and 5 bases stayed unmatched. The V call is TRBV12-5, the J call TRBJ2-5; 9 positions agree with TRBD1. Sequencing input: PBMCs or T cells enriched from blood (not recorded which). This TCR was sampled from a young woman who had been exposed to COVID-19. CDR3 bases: TGTGCTAGTGGTACAGGGACAGGGACCCAAGAGACCCAGTACTTC. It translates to CASGTGTGTQETQYF.